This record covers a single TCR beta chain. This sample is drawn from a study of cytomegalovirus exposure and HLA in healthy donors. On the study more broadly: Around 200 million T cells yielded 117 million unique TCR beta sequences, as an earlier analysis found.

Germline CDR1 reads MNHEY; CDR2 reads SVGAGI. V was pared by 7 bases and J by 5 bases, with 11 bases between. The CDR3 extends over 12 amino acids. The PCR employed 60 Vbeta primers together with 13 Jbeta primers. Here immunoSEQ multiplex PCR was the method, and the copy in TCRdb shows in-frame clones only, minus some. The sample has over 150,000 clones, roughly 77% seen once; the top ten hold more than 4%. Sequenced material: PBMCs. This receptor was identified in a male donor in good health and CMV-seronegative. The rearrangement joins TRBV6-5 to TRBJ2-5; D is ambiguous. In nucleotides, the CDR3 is TGTGCCAGCACCTCGACTGGGGAGACCCAGTACTTC. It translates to CASTSTGETQYF.